This T cell receptor beta chain was obtained from a study of CD8 T cells in ankylosing spondylitis. Overall study results and limits: A motif of eight or nine highly homologous TCR beta variants was seen as apparently characteristic of ankylosing spondylitis blood. Reportedly, matched ankylosing spondylitis synovial fluid was significantly enriched for disease-linked clones.

On this clonotype: Its target is not known.

With molecular barcodes, quantitative 5'-RACE was used to make the TCR beta libraries. MiXCR, applied by TCRdb to the 5' RACE reads, yields one record per CDR3 protein. The data contain around 540,000 distinct CDR3 sequences, 10% to 15% of them singletons. The CDR3 sequence is 14 residues long. Trimming took 6 bases from V and 1 from J; bases not matched to a gene: 2. This TCR came from a male donor with ankylosing spondylitis. This chain joins TRBV12-3 or TRBV12-4 and TRBJ2-7, with 11 bases fitting TRBD2. The sample was blood, either unsorted or a sorted T cell fraction (not recorded which). CDR3 DNA: TGTGCCAGCAGGGGGACTAGCGGTTCCTACGAGCAGTACTTC. Protein sequence: CASRGTSGSYEQYF.